This T cell receptor beta chain was found in a study of T-cell reconstitution after alpha-beta-depleted transplantation in children. Unique molecular identifiers were used in preparing the TCRbeta library. In TCRdb, the PCR reads were re-called with MiXCR into one record per CDR3 protein. The sample carries approximately 97,000 distinct CDR3 sequences, around 5.9% recorded once. This clonotype was observed many times. Its target is not known. Study-wide results and limits: Several hundred expanded graft clones reportedly were the source of alpha-beta T cells about two months after transplant. At the one-year point after transplant, T-cell counts and TCRbeta diversity were found to come mostly from T cells that had been newly produced. The high TCRbeta diversity at day 60 in some patients came from surviving recipient T cells and thymic progenitors.

Trimming removed 9 bases at V and 0 bases at J, with 6 bases between. This CDR3 spans 11 amino acids. CDR1 MNHEY and CDR2 SVGEGT come from the germline V gene. The sample here was PBMCs, mostly from graft donor cells, taken 60 days after TCRalphabeta/CD19-depleted stem cell transplant. The J gene is TRBJ2-7, the V gene TRBV6-2 or TRBV6-3, with D unresolved. This sequence originates from a female patient aged 2-9 years who had a stem cell transplant for Fanconi anemia, so the T cells may come from the graft donor. As DNA, the CDR3 is TGTGCCAGTCTGGACTCCTACGAGCAGTACTTC. The encoded protein is CASLDSYEQYF.